The rows below give T cell receptor beta chains drawn from one sample of a study of tumor T cells in aggressive B-cell lymphoma. This table comes from immunoSEQ multiplex PCR, and its TCRdb copy is limited to in-frame clones, with some not included. The sample gives about 3,500 clones, roughly 94% of which show up once; 2% to 2.5% is in the top ten. Sequences were obtained from tumor tissue. The receptor set was obtained from an adult with diffuse large B cell lymphoma. The CDR3 runs from the conserved cysteine through the conserved F or W. The order of the fields is V gene, J gene, D gene, CDR3 protein, CDR3 DNA. The D gene is left open where the match is weak.

TRBV28	TRBJ1-4	.	CASSFRGSTNEKLFF	TGTGCCAGCAGTTTCAGGGGATCAACTAATGAAAAACTGTTTTTT
TRBV4-1	TRBJ2-2	.	CASSQDRYRNTGELFF	TGCGCCAGCAGCCAAGACAGATACCGGAACACCGGGGAGCTGTTTTTT
TRBV7-9	TRBJ1-5	.	CASSYEYSNQPQHF	TGTGCCAGCAGCTACGAGTATAGCAATCAGCCCCAGCATTTT
TRBV18	TRBJ1-2	.	CASSPRGNYGYTF	TGTGCCAGCTCACCCCGAGGTAACTATGGCTACACCTTC
TRBV27	TRBJ2-7	TRBD2	CASSPFRLAGGGEQYF	TGTGCCAGCAGTCCATTCAGGCTAGCGGGAGGAGGAGAGCAGTACTTC
TRBV4-1	TRBJ1-2	TRBD1	CASSQGTGNYGYTF	TGCGCCAGCAGCCAAGGGACAGGGAACTATGGCTACACCTTC
TRBV5-6	TRBJ1-6	TRBD1	CASSFRTGSYNSPLHF	TGTGCCAGCAGCTTCCGGACAGGCTCCTATAATTCACCCCTCCATTTT
TRBV18	TRBJ2-1	TRBD2	CASSRLAVYNEQFF	TGTGCCAGCTCACGGCTAGCGGTATACAATGAGCAGTTCTTC
TRBV19	TRBJ2-5	.	CASSAGIGGETQYF	TGTGCCAGTAGTGCCGGGATAGGCGGGGAGACCCAGTACTTC
TRBV7-9	TRBJ2-7	.	CASSYPVLIPGIEQYF	TGTGCCAGCAGCTACCCCGTCCTAATACCAGGGATCGAGCAGTACTTC
TRBV19	TRBJ2-4	.	CASSILAENIQYF	TGTGCCAGTAGTATTCTGGCGGAGAACATTCAGTACTTC
TRBV2	TRBJ2-7	TRBD1	CASSDRGPVQYF	TGTGCCAGCAGTGACAGGGGGCCCGTGCAGTACTTC